Below, 32 T cell receptor beta chains from the same sample are listed, as sequenced in a study of T cell responses to AZD1222 COVID-19 vaccine. Only in-frame clones appear in the TCRdb table, and some are missing; sequencing was by immunoSEQ multiplex PCR. Among 180,000 or so clones listed, around 90% were seen once. Sequencing used peripheral blood, obtained on day 0 of AZD1222 vaccination. Receptor source: an adult in good health.

The DNA for the CDR3 is TGTGCCAGCAGCCAAGACCCAGGGAACTCTGGAAACACCATATATTTT. This gives the protein CASSQDPGNSGNTIYF. This sequence joins TRBV4-2 and TRBJ1-3; a possible D gene is TRBD1 (5 bases). CDR3 length: 16 residues. Germline CDR1 and CDR2: LGHNA and YNFKEQ. Trimming removed 0 bases from V and 0 bases from J, with 9 bases in between.

The chain uses TRBV3-1 (or the pseudogene TRBV3-2) and TRBJ1-4; D is unresolved. Germline V gene lookup returns CDR1 LGHDT and CDR2 YNNKEL (reference sequence). The CDR3 consists of 12 residues. V lost 1 base and J lost 8, with 5 bases in between. The CDR3 loop is CASSQAREKLFF. The CDR3 DNA reads as TGTGCCAGCAGCCAAGCTCGCGAAAAACTGTTTTTT.

The J gene is TRBJ1-1, the V gene TRBV29-1; D remains unclear. CDR1 is SQVTM and CDR2 is ANQGSEA in the germline V gene. The CDR3 has 12 residues. The germline V and J ends were trimmed by 4 bases and 7 bases, with 13 bases remaining between them. The CDR3 DNA sequence: TGCAGCGTTGGCGGCGGCCCCATTGAAGCTTTCTTT. Protein product: CSVGGGPIEAFF.

The genes are TRBV2 and TRBJ1-6; D call uncertain. This CDR3 is 13 amino acids long. Germline lookup yields CDR1 SNHLY and CDR2 FYNNEI. Trimming shortened V by 8 bases and J by 9 bases, and 14 bases separated the two germline ends. The CDR3 reads CASDGRLGSPLHF. The CDR3 coding sequence is TGTGCCAGCGATGGTCGGCTGGGTTCACCCCTCCACTTT.

V and J are TRBV7-8 and TRBJ2-5; the D call may be TRBD1 or TRBD2 (5 bases each). V was cut by 1 base and J by 4 bases, with 13 bases left in between. CDR1 and CDR2 from the germline V gene are SGHVS and FQNEAQ. The CDR3 spans 15 residues. The CDR3 loop reads CASSLVGTPGETQYF. The CDR3 region has the DNA TGTGCCAGCAGCTTAGTAGGGACCCCCGGAGAGACCCAGTACTTC.

This chain uses TRBV5-6 with TRBJ1-1, with a weak D call TRBD1 (5 bases). The CDR3 has 12 amino acids. The germline V gene encodes CDR1 SGHDT and CDR2 YYEEEE. Trimming cost V 1 base and J 10 bases, with 11 bases left between them. CDR3 sequence reads: CASSLTAGVAFF. CDR3 in DNA: TGTGCCAGCAGCTTGACGGCGGGGGTAGCTTTCTTT. Complete variable domain (other parts from reference TRBV5-6 and TRBJ1-1): DAGVTQSPTHLIKTRGQQVTLRCSPKSGHDTVSWYQQALGQGPQFIFQYYEEEERQRGNFPDRFSGHQFPNYSSELNVNALLLGDSALYLCASSLTAGVAFFGQGTRLTVV.

The rearrangement joins TRBV5-1 to TRBJ2-5, with TRBD2 matching 7 bases. V gave up 4 bases and J gave up 1 base; unmatched junction bases: 4. This CDR3 region has 14 residues. Germline CDR1 reads SGHRS; CDR2 reads YFSETQ. Here the CDR3 reads CASSPASGQETQYF. CDR3 DNA sequence: TGCGCCAGCAGCCCTGCTAGCGGCCAAGAGACCCAGTACTTC. Looking up the rest from reference TRBV5-1 and TRBJ2-5 gives the full variable domain: KAGVTQTPRYLIKTRGQQVTLSCSPISGHRSVSWYQQTPGQGLQFLFEYFSETQRNKGNFPGRFSGRQFSNSRSEMNVSTLELGDSALYLCASSPASGQETQYFGPGTRLLVL.

This chain connects TRBV9 to TRBJ2-5, with 13 bases identical to TRBD2. The V and J ends lost 4 bases and 4 bases, in that order; junction bases with no gene match: 4. The CDR3 has 15 residues. Germline lookup yields CDR1 SGDLS and CDR2 YYNGEE. The CDR3 DNA follows: TGTGCCAGCAGCTTTGGACTAGCGGGAGTAGAGACCCAGTACTTC. Protein sequence: CASSFGLAGVETQYF.

The chain couples TRBV5-1 to TRBJ1-1; 7 bases agree with TRBD1. The CDR3 sequence is 14 residues long. V gave up 4 bases and J gave up 4 bases; unmatched junction bases: 7. Germline-derived CDR1 and CDR2 are SGHRS and YFSETQ. CDR3 region: CASSPQGGSTEAFF. DNA for the CDR3: TGCGCCAGCAGCCCGCAGGGGGGGTCCACTGAAGCTTTCTTT.

The J gene is TRBJ2-7, the V gene TRBV5-4, with 7 bases lining up with TRBD2. Germline CDR1 SGHNT, CDR2 YYREEE (reference sequence). Germline trimming cut 0 bases from V and 7 bases from J; bases unmatched to any gene: 10. This CDR3 comprises 15 residues. The DNA for the CDR3 is TGTGCCAGCAGCTTGGGGTTCGGACTAGTACAAGAGCAGTACTTC. The encoded protein is CASSLGFGLVQEQYF.

This sequence joins TRBV4-1 and TRBJ2-7; 13 bases are a match to TRBD2. The CDR3 consists of 16 residues. Germline V gene sequence: CDR1 MGHRA, CDR2 YSYEKL. The trim removed 4 bases at V and 2 bases at J, leaving 5 bases unmatched. The CDR3 region is CASSPRTSGSAYEQYF. In DNA form, the CDR3 reads TGCGCCAGCAGCCCCAGGACTAGCGGGAGCGCCTACGAGCAGTACTTC.

The chain combines TRBV7-2 with TRBJ1-3, with D unresolved. Trimming removed 3 bases at V and 0 bases at J, with 6 bases between. From germline, CDR1 is SGHTA and CDR2 FQGNSA. The CDR3 consists of 14 residues. Written as DNA, the CDR3 is TGTGCCAGCAGCTTTGCCAGCTCTGGAAACACCATATATTTT. Its protein product is CASSFASSGNTIYF.

The gene calls are TRBV6-1 and TRBJ1-1; 7 nucleotides align to TRBD1. Germline V gene sequence: CDR1 MNHNS, CDR2 SASEGT. V was clipped by 3 bases and J by 0 bases; unmatched bases: 10. The CDR3 is 17 residues long. For the CDR3, the DNA is TGTGCCAGCAGTGAGAGACGCCTGACAGGGTTGAACACTGAAGCTTTCTTT. Its protein product is CASSERRLTGLNTEAFF.

V is TRBV14 and J is TRBJ2-2; D is unresolved. Per the germline V gene, CDR1 is SGHDN and CDR2 is FVKESK. The CDR3 runs to 16 residues. V was clipped by 2 bases and J by 1 base, with 11 bases between them. CDR3 amino acids: CASSQYPVVNTGELFF. The CDR3 DNA sequence: TGTGCCAGCAGCCAATACCCGGTAGTGAACACCGGGGAGCTGTTTTTT. Together with reference TRBV14 and TRBJ2-2, the CDR3 gives the full variable domain: EAGVTQFPSHSVIEKGQTVTLRCDPISGHDNLYWYRRVMGKEIKFLLHFVKESKQDESGMPNNRFLAERTGGTYSTLKVQPAELEDSGVYFCASSQYPVVNTGELFFGEGSRLTVL.

The chain is built from TRBV6-6 and TRBJ1-1, with 7 bases matching TRBD1. Looked up from germline, CDR1 is MNHNY and CDR2 is SVGAGI (reference sequence). The CDR3 sequence is 16 residues long. V lost 5 bases and J lost 10; bases outside the gene matches: 19. CDR3 in amino acids: CASSTRVGTALTGAFF. In nucleotides, the CDR3 is TGTGCCAGCAGTACACGCGTCGGGACAGCGCTTACGGGAGCTTTCTTT.

This clone was seen only once. The chain carries TRBV29-1 and TRBJ2-1; D is ambiguous. The V gene lost 4 bases and the J gene lost 6 bases, with 10 bases spanning the gap. The CDR3 loop spans 12 amino acids. Germline V lookup: CDR1 SQVTM, CDR2 ANQGSEA. The CDR3 is CSVGSASNEQFF. CDR3 DNA: TGCAGCGTTGGTTCAGCGAGCAATGAGCAGTTCTTC.

This clone was seen more than once but under ten times. The V call is TRBV24-1, the J call TRBJ1-5; possible D gene TRBD1, 6 bases. The germline CDR1 and CDR2 sequences are KGHDR and SFDVKD. Trimming removed 4 bases from V and 0 bases from J, with 12 bases in between. This CDR3 has 16 amino acids. The CDR3 is CATSDHRVGSNQPQHF. CDR3 DNA sequence: TGTGCCACCAGTGACCACAGGGTGGGTAGCAATCAGCCCCAGCATTTT.

The count of this clone is one. The chain uses TRBV5-3 and TRBJ2-2, with D perhaps matching TRBD2 (6 bases). TRBV5-3 is filed as an ORF, its function uncertain. CDR3 length equals 20 residues. The V and J ends lost 4 bases and 7 bases respectively, with 32 bases between them. CDR3 loop: CARSPPSGLRNKGQGGELFF. In DNA form, the CDR3 reads TGTGCCAGAAGCCCACCCTCGGGACTCAGGAACAAAGGGCAAGGCGGGGAGCTGTTTTTT.

This clone was found a few times. J is TRBJ2-2 and V is TRBV29-1; 8 nucleotides agree with TRBD1. The CDR3 is made up of 13 amino acids. J was trimmed by 3 bases and V by 7 bases; bases with no gene match: 4. The V gene's germline CDR1 is SQVTM and CDR2 ANQGSEA. CDR3 nucleotide sequence: TGCAGCGGAGGGACAGGAGACACCGGGGAGCTGTTTTTT. Translated: CSGGTGDTGELFF.

The chain uses TRBV12-3 or TRBV12-4 and TRBJ1-2; the D gene is possibly TRBD1 (6 bases). This CDR3 comprises 13 residues. The germline V and J ends were trimmed by 2 bases and 7 bases, with 11 bases remaining between them. The CDR3 coding sequence is TGTGCCAGCAGTTTAACGGGGGCTAGTGGCTACACCTTC. This sequence encodes CASSLTGASGYTF.

The chain couples TRBV12-3 or TRBV12-4 to TRBJ1-2; no clear D gene. Trimming shortened V by 1 base and J by 7 bases, and 7 bases separated the two germline ends. There are 12 residues in the CDR3. The CDR3 DNA reads as TGTGCCAGCAGTTTAGGGACCGCTGGCTACACCTTC. It yields the protein CASSLGTAGYTF.

This chain connects TRBV4-2 to TRBJ2-7, with a possible D match to TRBD2 (7 bases). CDR1 and CDR2 (germline): LGHNA, YNFKEQ. This CDR3 comprises 16 residues. Between the trimmed V and J ends, which lost 0 bases and 3 bases, there was a span of 15 bases. The CDR3 spells CASSQEPRGGNYEQYF. The DNA for the CDR3 is TGTGCCAGCAGCCAAGAGCCTCGCGGGGGCAACTACGAGCAGTACTTC.

The CDR3 is CASSPGQLYDGYTF. In DNA, the CDR3 is TGTGCCAGCAGCCCGGGACAGCTCTACGATGGCTACACCTTC. The rearrangement joins TRBV7-9 to TRBJ1-2; 7 bases fit TRBD1. Germline trimming cut 5 bases from V and 6 bases from J; bases unmatched to any gene: 9. There are 14 residues in the CDR3. From germline, CDR1 is SEHNR and CDR2 FQNEAQ (reference sequence).

The chain recombines TRBV6-5 with TRBJ1-5; TRBD1 matches 9 bases. The V gene's germline CDR1 is MNHEY and CDR2 SVGAGI. Trimming at V came to 2 bases and at J to 4 bases, leaving 0 bases not matched to a gene. The CDR3 has 14 amino acids. The CDR3 nucleotides are TGTGCCAGCAGTTACGGGACAGGGAATCAGCCCCAGCATTTT. Residues: CASSYGTGNQPQHF.

The chain links TRBV10-3 to TRBJ1-5; D gene uncertain. The germline V gene has CDR1 ENHRY and CDR2 SYGVKD. V lost 3 bases to trimming and J lost 0 bases, with 9 bases between them. The length of the CDR3 is 15 residues. The CDR3 protein is CAISDRENSNQPQHF. The DNA of the CDR3 is TGTGCCATCAGTGATAGAGAAAATAGCAATCAGCCCCAGCATTTT.

The V gene is TRBV6-5, the J gene TRBJ1-1, with D hard to call. The CDR3 totals 12 residues. V was clipped by 10 bases and J by 0 bases, with 9 bases between them. Germline V gene data show CDR1 as MNHEY and CDR2 as SVGAGI. CDR3: CATQHMNTEAFF. The CDR3, as DNA: TGTGCCACACAGCACATGAACACTGAAGCTTTCTTT.

The chain recombines TRBV18 with TRBJ2-1; 8 bases agree with TRBD2. This CDR3 has 18 amino acids. The germline CDR1 and CDR2 sequences are KGHSH and LQKENI. The trim removed 2 bases at V and 4 bases at J, leaving 13 bases unmatched. CDR3 coding DNA: TGTGCCAGCTCACCAACTAAAGCCAGACTAGCGTCGTACAATGAGCAGTTCTTC. It codes for CASSPTKARLASYNEQFF.

This rearrangement joins TRBV19 to TRBJ1-2; TRBD1 matches at 7 bases. V shed 4 bases, J shed 0 bases, and the junction held 2 bases outside the gene matches. This CDR3 has 14 residues. CDR1 is LNHDA and CDR2 is SQIVND in the germline V gene (reference sequence). The CDR3 spells CASSTGTANYGYTF. The CDR3 region has the DNA TGTGCCAGTAGTACCGGGACAGCTAACTATGGCTACACCTTC.

The chain is built from TRBV5-4 and TRBJ1-4; the D is unclear. The CDR3 runs 14 residues. Looked up from germline, CDR1 is SGHNT and CDR2 is YYREEE (reference sequence). The germline V and J ends were trimmed by 2 bases and 4 bases, with 9 bases remaining between them. This chain's CDR3 is CASSLGQDNEKLFF. The CDR3 nucleotides are TGTGCCAGCAGCTTAGGTCAGGATAATGAAAAACTGTTTTTT.

This chain uses TRBV24-1 with TRBJ2-2; D not certain. V dropped 1 base and J dropped 2 bases, with 16 bases sitting between them. The CDR3 runs 18 residues. Germline assignment: CDR1 KGHDR and CDR2 SFDVKD. The CDR3 here is CATSDFPTTAGNTGELFF. CDR3 nucleotide sequence: TGTGCCACCAGTGATTTTCCCACTACAGCCGGTAACACCGGGGAGCTGTTTTTT.

This clone was counted once. The chain couples TRBV12-5 to TRBJ1-4; maybe TRBD1 (5 bases). Germline CDR1 and CDR2: LGHNT and FRNRAP. V was shortened by 5 bases and J by 5 bases, with 12 bases between the two germline ends. The CDR3 sequence is 14 residues long. As DNA, the CDR3 is TGTGCTAGTGGTCACCGGGACGAGAATGAAAAACTGTTTTTT. Translated: CASGHRDENEKLFF.

This clone was seen a few times. CDR3 in amino acids: CATSGSANEQFF. The CDR3 bases are TGTGCCACCAGTGGTAGCGCCAATGAGCAGTTCTTC. The chain employs TRBV24-1 and TRBJ2-1; tentative D call: TRBD2 (5 bases). CDR1 and CDR2 from the germline V gene are KGHDR and SFDVKD. Between the trimmed V and J ends, which lost 5 bases and 6 bases, there was a span of 7 bases. This CDR3 is 12 amino acids long.